Listed here is a single T cell receptor (beta chain). This table comes from immunoSEQ multiplex PCR, and its TCRdb copy is limited to in-frame clones, with some not included. The sample consists of some 7,700 clones, 80% to 90% of them appearing once. Germline loops: CDR1 SGHDT, CDR2 YYEEEE. CDR3 length equals 14 residues. V was clipped by 4 bases and J by 5 bases, with 13 bases between them. The sample belongs to a study of blood T cell repertoires in COVID-19. The genes are TRBV5-6 and TRBJ1-5, with D tentatively TRBD1 (6 bases). The sequencing sample was made of peripheral blood. The TCR sequence derives from a human donor in a cohort sampled during active COVID-19. CDR3 DNA: TGTGCCAGCAGCCGGGGGGCTGAGTATCAGCCCCAGCATTTT. It yields the protein CASSRGAEYQPQHF. Full variable domain (rest looked up from reference TRBV5-6 and TRBJ1-5): DAGVTQSPTHLIKTRGQQVTLRCSPKSGHDTVSWYQQALGQGPQFIFQYYEEEERQRGNFPDRFSGHQFPNYSSELNVNALLLGDSALYLCASSRGAEYQPQHFGDGTRLSIL.